The present T cell receptor (beta chain) was sequenced within a study of human T cells and chemical hapten exposure. Study background: Variation in per-sample TCR yields came mainly from small pooled library volume differences.

This clonotype was recorded at least ten times. As yet, its antigen is unknown. MiXCR was run by TCRdb on the RACE reads, yielding one entry per CDR3 protein. The sample comprises tens of thousands of distinct CDR3 sequences, less than 11% of which are singletons, and less than 6.5% rests with the top ten. The study, taken as a whole, reports: PT1 expanded TCR counts and patch test score correlated positively. In comparison with controls, expanded TCRs gave rise to a significantly larger number of large CDR3 similarity clusters.

Trimming left V 3 bases short and J 1 base short, with 14 bases between. Per germline, CDR1 MDHEN and CDR2 SYDVKM. The CDR3 runs to 16 residues. Time point here: patch test 2, 6 weeks after DPC sensitization. Described treatment: therapeutic diphenylcyclopropenone sensitization with weekly scalp DPC. This chain connects TRBV28 to TRBJ2-3; maybe TRBD2 (7 bases). This clonotype originated in a woman aged 45-65 years with alopecia areata. Some clones in this sample may be carry-over from other donors' samples. Source: whole blood, taken in connection with sensitization to the hapten diphenylcyclopropenone (DPC). The CDR3 protein is CASSFSGGRGTDTQYF. CDR3 DNA: TGTGCCAGCAGTTTCTCGGGGGGCCGAGGCACAGATACGCAGTATTTT.